Listed below are T cell receptor beta chains from one sample, sequenced in a study of STAT5B mutations in CD4+ large granular lymphocyte leukemia. TCRdb keeps only in-frame clones here, not all; method: immunoSEQ multiplex PCR. Of approximately 2,000 clones listed, 75% are singletons. The sample comprised PBMCs. These receptor sequences come from a woman aged 70-85 years with CD4+ T-cell large granular lymphocyte leukemia. The CDR3 runs from the conserved cysteine through the conserved F or W. D genes are given only for firm matches. The size of a clone is reported for some rows only, either as once, few or many, or as a class for expanded clones.

>-|-|TRBJ2-2|TRBV11-2
TGTGCCAGCAGCTTAGGGGGGACCGGGGAGCTGTTTTTT
CASSLGGTGELFF
>-|few|TRBJ2-5|TRBV29-1
TGCAGCGTTGAAGAACCCTTGTACCAAGAGACCCAGTACTTC
CSVEEPLYQETQYF
>TRBD1|-|TRBJ1-2|TRBV29-1
TGCAGCGTCGAAAGTGACAGGGGCGATGGCTACATCTTC
CSVESDRGDGYIF
>-|-|TRBJ1-2|TRBV5-1
TGCGCCAGCAGCTTGGAGGCAGTTAACTATGGCTACACCTTC
CASSLEAVNYGYTF
>TRBD1|-|TRBJ1-2|TRBV7-9
TGTGCCAGCAGCGGCAGGGGGCACTATGGCTACACCTTC
CASSGRGHYGYTF
>-|-|TRBJ1-1|TRBV19
TGTGCCAGTAGTATAGTCCCGCCGGGGCCTGAAGCTTTCTTT
CASSIVPPGPEAFF
>TRBD2|-|TRBJ2-1|TRBV9
TGTGCCAGCAGCGTAGCTAGTGGCGGGAGGGCCAGTGAGCAGTTCTTC
CASSVASGGRASEQFF
>TRBD1|-|TRBJ2-7|TRBV30
TGTGCCTGGGGGACAGGGGGCTACGAGCAGTACTTC
CAWGTGGYEQYF
>-|-|TRBJ2-1|TRBV20-1
TGCAGTGCTGGAATAGGTGAGCAGTTCTTC
CSAGIGEQFF
>-|-|TRBJ1-5|TRBV7-2
TGTGCCAGCAGCTTATGGCAGAGCAATCAGCCCCAGCATTTT
CASSLWQSNQPQHF
>-|once|TRBJ1-6|TRBV9
TGTGCCAGCAGCGGCCGGACAGTCGGGGATTCACCCCTCCACTTT
CASSGRTVGDSPLHF
>-|once|TRBJ1-5|TRBV19
TGTGCCAGTAACCCAGGAGGGAGCGATCAGCCCCAGCATTTT
CASNPGGSDQPQHF
>-|-|TRBJ2-2|TRBV7-9
TGTGCCAGCAGTACCGGGGCTGGGGAGCTGTTTTTT
CASSTGAGELFF
>-|-|TRBJ1-2|TRBV5-6
TGTGCCAGCAGCTTGGGAGGTAATGGCTACACCTTC
CASSLGGNGYTF
>-|-|TRBJ2-2|TRBV7-7
TGTGCCAGCAGCTTAGGGTTTGGTTCCACCGGGGAGCTGTTTTTT
CASSLGFGSTGELFF
>-|few|TRBJ2-1|TRBV29-1
TGCAGCGTGGACCTCACAGGGAATGAGCAGTTCTTC
CSVDLTGNEQFF
>TRBD2|-|TRBJ2-5|TRBV6-6
TGTGCCAGCAGTTATCTAGCGGGAGGGCAAGAGACCCAGTACTTC
CASSYLAGGQETQYF